Only a few counts were recorded for the clone carrying this T cell receptor beta chain. Autoimmune disease history or systemic immunosuppression excluded patients. This record comes from a study of OX40 agonist ivuxolimab in advanced cancers. The V gene's germline CDR1 is SGHTS and CDR2 YDEGEE. The CDR3 is 15 amino acids. V gave up 7 bases and J gave up 3 bases, with 20 bases separating them. This table comes from immunoSEQ multiplex PCR, and its TCRdb copy is limited to in-frame clones, with some not included. This table holds 69,000 or so clones, 85% found once. This chain links TRBV5-8 with TRBJ2-7; possible D gene TRBD1, 7 bases. The specimen comprised CD4+ or CD8+ T cells sorted from blood, sampled in a trial of the OX40 agonist ivuxolimab. The TCR sequence derives from an adult with an advanced solid tumor such as melanoma, head and neck, liver or kidney cancer. In nucleotides, the CDR3 is TGTGCCAGCGTTAGACGGGGGACAGCAATCTACGAGCAGTACTTC. This gives the protein CASVRRGTAIYEQYF.